This T cell receptor beta chain was captured in a study of control samples from healthy donors and cancer patients. The data were produced by immunoSEQ multiplex PCR, yet TCRdb's version contains in-frame clones alone and is incomplete. The sample has 120,000 or so clones, roughly 84% seen once. The CDR3 has 14 amino acids. Germline trimming cut 5 bases from V and 3 bases from J; bases unmatched to any gene: 5. Per germline, CDR1 MNHEY and CDR2 SVGEGT. Material: blood. The origin of this receptor is a man between 18 and 35 years old in good health. This rearrangement joins TRBV6-2 or TRBV6-3 to TRBJ2-7; 9 bases agree with TRBD1. CDR3 region: CASSGTGLFYEQYF. For the CDR3, the DNA is TGTGCCAGCAGTGGGACAGGGCTTTTCTACGAGCAGTACTTC.